Described below is a single T cell receptor (beta chain) sequence and its context. Its antigen is as yet unknown. At one of its ends the junction is not consistent with the germline gene, which may arise from a read error. One entry per CDR3 protein, called by TCRdb with MiXCR from the multiplex PCR reads. The sample has about 200,000 distinct CDR3 sequences, less than 40% seen once. The data belong to a study of breast tumors, draining lymph nodes, adjacent tissues. The lymph nodes were axillary draining lymph nodes from breast cancer patients. Whole-study findings and limits: Compared with lymph nodes, tumors were less diverse; compared with nontumor tissue, more.

The receptor was derived from a female donor with breast cancer. Some clones in this sample may be carry-over from other donors' samples. The sample was axillary lymph node tissue.

The CDR3 DNA sequence: TGTGCCAGCAGCGTAGAAGACCGGGTTGAGGAGCAGTCCTTC. Translation gives CASSVEDRVEEQSF. The genes are TRBV9 and TRBJ2-7; the D is unclear. This CDR3 has 14 residues. The germline V gene has CDR1 SGDLS and CDR2 YYNGEE.